The clone carrying this T cell receptor beta chain showed up many times. As yet, its antigen is unknown. The sample is drawn from a study of human T cells and chemical hapten exposure. Study details: Sensitization applied 2% DPC to approximately 2 cm by approximately 2 cm of upper inner arm skin. Small volume differences among pooled libraries mainly caused per-sample TCR yield variation. Study findings and constraints: All donors were alopecia patients, so their immunity may differ from that of healthy people.

Time point here: patch test 2, 6 weeks after DPC sensitization. Treatment meaning: therapeutic diphenylcyclopropenone sensitization with weekly scalp DPC. TCRdb itself ran the RACE reads through MiXCR, one entry per CDR3 protein. The repertoire holds over 100,000 distinct CDR3 sequences, about a tenth seen once, with 2.5% to 3.5% in the top ten. This specimen was whole blood, taken in connection with sensitization to the hapten diphenylcyclopropenone (DPC). This sequence was found in a woman aged 40 to 50 with alopecia areata. Some clones in this sample may be carry-over from other donors' samples.

The CDR3 loop is CASSPDGYPEAFF. The CDR3 coding sequence is TGTGCCAGCAGCCCAGATGGGTACCCTGAAGCTTTCTTT. The chain links TRBV5-6 to TRBJ1-1; no reliable D call. V shed 4 bases and J shed 6 bases, with 13 bases lying between them. In germline, CDR1 is SGHDT, CDR2 YYEEEE. This CDR3 is 13 amino acids long.